The rows below give T cell receptor beta chains drawn from one sample of a study of blood T cell repertoires in COVID-19. Assay used: immunoSEQ multiplex PCR; TCRdb lists only in-frame clones, some missing. The repertoire includes more than 90,000 clones, 85% to 95% of them detected once, and 5.7% sits in the top ten. Sequencing input: peripheral blood. These receptors all come from a man aged 50-60 years with active COVID-19. Both conserved end residues are part of each CDR3. The D gene is left open where the match is weak. Clone size is not always given. Where it is, it says once, few, many or a class for expanded clones.

j_call: TRBJ2-1; d_call: .; v_call: TRBV29-1; clone_size: once; cdr3_nt: TGCAGCGTTGGAGTTAGCGGACCCAATGAGCAGTTCTTC; cdr3_aa: CSVGVSGPNEQFF
j_call: TRBJ2-2; d_call: TRBD1; v_call: TRBV30; clone_size: .; cdr3_nt: TGTGCCTGGGGAACGGGACAGCTGACCGGGGAGCTGTTTTTT; cdr3_aa: CAWGTGQLTGELFF
j_call: TRBJ1-4; d_call: .; v_call: TRBV11-1; clone_size: .; cdr3_nt: TGTGCCAGCAGCTGGGCAGGTGGAGAAAAACTGTTTTTT; cdr3_aa: CASSWAGGEKLFF
j_call: TRBJ1-2; d_call: .; v_call: TRBV7-8; clone_size: .; cdr3_nt: TGTGCCAGCAGCGAGAGTGGCGGTTATGGCTACACCTTC; cdr3_aa: CASSESGGYGYTF
j_call: TRBJ2-7; d_call: TRBD2; v_call: TRBV19; clone_size: .; cdr3_nt: TGTGCCAGTAGTATTATGGCGGGAGGGCTGGACGAGCAGTACTTC; cdr3_aa: CASSIMAGGLDEQYF
j_call: TRBJ1-4; d_call: .; v_call: TRBV28; clone_size: .; cdr3_nt: TGTGCCAGCAGGGTACAGAACTCGAATGAAAAACTGTTTTTT; cdr3_aa: CASRVQNSNEKLFF
j_call: TRBJ2-7; d_call: .; v_call: TRBV21-1; clone_size: many; cdr3_nt: TGTGCCAGCAGGGCTACAGGGAGCTCCTACGAGCAGTACTTC; cdr3_aa: CASRATGSSYEQYF
j_call: TRBJ2-2; d_call: .; v_call: TRBV5-5; clone_size: .; cdr3_nt: TGTGCCAGCAGCTCTTTTTACACCGGGGAGCTGTTTTTT; cdr3_aa: CASSSFYTGELFF
j_call: TRBJ1-1; d_call: TRBD1; v_call: TRBV7-9; clone_size: once; cdr3_nt: TGTGCCAGCATCCCGGGACAGGGGATCGCTGAAGCTTTCTTT; cdr3_aa: CASIPGQGIAEAFF
j_call: TRBJ2-1; d_call: .; v_call: TRBV4-2; clone_size: .; cdr3_nt: TGTGCCAGCAGCCAAGGTTCCTTGCGGGACTACAATGAGCAGTTCTTC; cdr3_aa: CASSQGSLRDYNEQFF
j_call: TRBJ2-2; d_call: TRBD1; v_call: TRBV18; clone_size: once; cdr3_nt: TGTGCCAGCTCACAAGGACAGGGGAGCACCGGGGAGCTGTTTTTT; cdr3_aa: CASSQGQGSTGELFF
j_call: TRBJ2-1; d_call: .; v_call: TRBV2; clone_size: .; cdr3_nt: TGTGCCAGCAGCCAGGACTCCTACAATGAGCAGTTCTTC; cdr3_aa: CASSQDSYNEQFF
j_call: TRBJ1-4; d_call: .; v_call: TRBV5-1; clone_size: .; cdr3_nt: TGCGCCAGCAGCTTGGAATCGAGGGGGACGTTTTCATATGAAAAACTGTTTTTT; cdr3_aa: CASSLESRGTFSYEKLFF
j_call: TRBJ2-7; d_call: .; v_call: TRBV2; clone_size: .; cdr3_nt: TGTGCCAGCAGTGAAGGGCTTAGCGGATCCTACGAGCAGTACTTC; cdr3_aa: CASSEGLSGSYEQYF
j_call: TRBJ1-2; d_call: .; v_call: TRBV5-1; clone_size: .; cdr3_nt: TGCGCCAGCAGCCCTACCCCAACAGCATCCAACTATGGCTACACCTTC; cdr3_aa: CASSPTPTASNYGYTF
j_call: TRBJ1-1; d_call: TRBD1; v_call: TRBV28; clone_size: once; cdr3_nt: TGTGCCAGCAGTCCGGCCGGACAGGCAATGAACACTGAAGCTTTCTTT; cdr3_aa: CASSPAGQAMNTEAFF
j_call: TRBJ2-2; d_call: .; v_call: TRBV11-3; clone_size: .; cdr3_nt: TGTGCCAGCAGCTTAGATCGACTCACCGGGGAGCTGTTTTTT; cdr3_aa: CASSLDRLTGELFF
j_call: TRBJ1-4; d_call: .; v_call: TRBV28; clone_size: .; cdr3_nt: TGTGCCAGCAGTTTCTCAGGGGCTAGGAATGAAAAACTGTTTTTT; cdr3_aa: CASSFSGARNEKLFF
j_call: TRBJ2-2; d_call: TRBD1; v_call: TRBV6-5; clone_size: .; cdr3_nt: TGTGCCAGCAGTTATCAACCGGGACAGACCGGGGAGCTGTTTTTT; cdr3_aa: CASSYQPGQTGELFF
j_call: TRBJ2-3; d_call: .; v_call: TRBV19; clone_size: .; cdr3_nt: TGTGCCAGTAGCTTCGAGCGCACAGATACGCAGTATTTT; cdr3_aa: CASSFERTDTQYF
j_call: TRBJ2-3; d_call: TRBD2; v_call: TRBV7-8; clone_size: .; cdr3_nt: TGTGCCAGCAGCTTTAGCGGGGAAGGGTCGCAGTATTTT; cdr3_aa: CASSFSGEGSQYF
j_call: TRBJ2-3; d_call: TRBD2; v_call: TRBV15; clone_size: .; cdr3_nt: TGTGCCACCAGCAATAGGCTAGCGGGAACAGATACGCAGTATTTT; cdr3_aa: CATSNRLAGTDTQYF
j_call: TRBJ1-5; d_call: .; v_call: TRBV28; clone_size: .; cdr3_nt: TGTGCCAGCTCCTCTCAAAGGATCCTGATCGGGCAGCCCCAGCATTTT; cdr3_aa: CASSSQRILIGQPQHF
j_call: TRBJ1-5; d_call: .; v_call: TRBV2; clone_size: .; cdr3_nt: TGTGCCATCGTCCAGCCCCAGCATTTT; cdr3_aa: CAIVQPQHF
j_call: TRBJ1-2; d_call: .; v_call: TRBV9; clone_size: .; cdr3_nt: TGTGCCAGCAGCGTAGAGCCTATTGGACAGCATGGCTACACCTTC; cdr3_aa: CASSVEPIGQHGYTF
j_call: TRBJ1-1; d_call: .; v_call: TRBV4-1; clone_size: .; cdr3_nt: TGCGCCAGCAGCCGCTACAGGGTTGGGGCTGAAGCTTTCTTT; cdr3_aa: CASSRYRVGAEAFF
j_call: TRBJ2-5; d_call: TRBD2; v_call: TRBV5-1; clone_size: .; cdr3_nt: TGCGCCAGCAGCGGGACTAGCGGGAATGCGGAGACCCAGTACTTC; cdr3_aa: CASSGTSGNAETQYF
j_call: TRBJ2-1; d_call: .; v_call: TRBV7-3; clone_size: .; cdr3_nt: TGTGCCAGCAGCTTAAGTAGCGACTACAATGAGCAGTTCTTC; cdr3_aa: CASSLSSDYNEQFF
j_call: TRBJ2-1; d_call: .; v_call: TRBV11-1; clone_size: .; cdr3_nt: TGTGCCAGCAGCTTAGATCTAGAATGGGAGCAGTTCTTC; cdr3_aa: CASSLDLEWEQFF
j_call: TRBJ2-3; d_call: TRBD2; v_call: TRBV5-1; clone_size: .; cdr3_nt: TGCGCCAGTCTAAGCGGGACTAGCACAGATACGCAGTATTTT; cdr3_aa: CASLSGTSTDTQYF
j_call: TRBJ2-1; d_call: .; v_call: TRBV20-1; clone_size: .; cdr3_nt: TGCAGTGCTATCCTAGCGAGTGAGCAGTTCTTC; cdr3_aa: CSAILASEQFF
j_call: TRBJ2-1; d_call: .; v_call: TRBV11-3; clone_size: once; cdr3_nt: TGTGCCAGCAGCTTAGATCACTCCTACAATGAGCAGTTCTTC; cdr3_aa: CASSLDHSYNEQFF
j_call: TRBJ2-1; d_call: TRBD1; v_call: TRBV24-1; clone_size: .; cdr3_nt: TGTGCCACCAGTGATGTTCTCCCTAACAGGGGCTTGGGCGAGCAGTTCTTC; cdr3_aa: CATSDVLPNRGLGEQFF
j_call: TRBJ1-2; d_call: TRBD1; v_call: TRBV24-1; clone_size: .; cdr3_nt: TGTGCCACCAGTGATCCACGGACAGGACACTATGGCTACACCTTC; cdr3_aa: CATSDPRTGHYGYTF
j_call: TRBJ1-1; d_call: .; v_call: TRBV28; clone_size: .; cdr3_nt: TGTGCCAGCAGTTTATCTGTTATTATGACTGAAGCTTTCTTT; cdr3_aa: CASSLSVIMTEAFF
j_call: TRBJ1-6; d_call: TRBD1; v_call: TRBV10-3; clone_size: .; cdr3_nt: TGTGCCATCGGCGGGGACAGGGGTACTTCACCCCTCCACTTT; cdr3_aa: CAIGGDRGTSPLHF
j_call: TRBJ1-2; d_call: .; v_call: TRBV5-1; clone_size: .; cdr3_nt: TGCGCCAGCAGCTTGGACAGCCTCAACTATGGCTACACCTTC; cdr3_aa: CASSLDSLNYGYTF
j_call: TRBJ2-7; d_call: TRBD2; v_call: TRBV6-5; clone_size: .; cdr3_nt: TGTGCCAGCAGGGGGACTAGCGGGTCCCACGAGCAGTACTTC; cdr3_aa: CASRGTSGSHEQYF
j_call: TRBJ2-5; d_call: TRBD1; v_call: TRBV4-1; clone_size: .; cdr3_nt: TGCGCCAGCAGCCAAGAAAGACAGGGGGCTTCGGAGACCCAGTACTTC; cdr3_aa: CASSQERQGASETQYF
j_call: TRBJ1-5; d_call: .; v_call: TRBV12-3/TRBV12-4; clone_size: .; cdr3_nt: TGTGCCAGCACCACAGGGAATCAGCCCCAGCATTTT; cdr3_aa: CASTTGNQPQHF
j_call: TRBJ1-1; d_call: TRBD1; v_call: TRBV5-6; clone_size: .; cdr3_nt: TGTGCCAGCAGCTTTACAGGGGGTACTGAAGCTTTCTTT; cdr3_aa: CASSFTGGTEAFF
j_call: TRBJ1-5; d_call: .; v_call: TRBV7-9; clone_size: .; cdr3_nt: TGTGCCAGCAGCTTAGGGGGCCTCGGGCAGCCCCAGCATTTT; cdr3_aa: CASSLGGLGQPQHF
j_call: TRBJ2-1; d_call: .; v_call: TRBV28; clone_size: .; cdr3_nt: TGTGCCAGCAGTTTAGGTGCGGGCACCAATGAGCAGTTCTTC; cdr3_aa: CASSLGAGTNEQFF
j_call: TRBJ2-1; d_call: .; v_call: TRBV7-7; clone_size: .; cdr3_nt: TGTGCTAGCAGCTTAAACGGTCAAGCAGCGGAGCAGTTCTTC; cdr3_aa: CASSLNGQAAEQFF
j_call: TRBJ2-1; d_call: TRBD2; v_call: TRBV4-1; clone_size: .; cdr3_nt: TGCGCCAGCAGCCAAGCACTCCTAGCGGGAGCCTACAATGAGCAGTTCTTC; cdr3_aa: CASSQALLAGAYNEQFF
j_call: TRBJ2-3; d_call: TRBD2; v_call: TRBV28; clone_size: .; cdr3_nt: TGTGCCAGCAGACATAGCGGGAGGGCCTCTGCAGATACGCAGTATTTT; cdr3_aa: CASRHSGRASADTQYF
j_call: TRBJ1-1; d_call: .; v_call: TRBV7-2; clone_size: .; cdr3_nt: TGTGCCAGCAGCTCGCAGGGGACCGGAGTGAACACTGAAGCTTTCTTT; cdr3_aa: CASSSQGTGVNTEAFF